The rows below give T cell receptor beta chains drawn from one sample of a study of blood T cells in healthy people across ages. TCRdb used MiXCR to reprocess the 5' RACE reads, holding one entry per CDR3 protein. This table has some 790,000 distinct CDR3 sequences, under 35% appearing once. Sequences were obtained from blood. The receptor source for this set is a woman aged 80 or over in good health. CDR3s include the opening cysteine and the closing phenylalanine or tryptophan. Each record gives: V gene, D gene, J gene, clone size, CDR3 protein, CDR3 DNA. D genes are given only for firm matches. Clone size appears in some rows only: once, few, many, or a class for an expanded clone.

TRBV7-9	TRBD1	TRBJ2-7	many	CASSQTGGAYEQYF	TGTGCCAGCAGTCAGACAGGGGGAGCCTACGAGCAGTACTTC
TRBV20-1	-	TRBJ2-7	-	CSARDRGTESYEQYF	TGCAGTGCTAGAGATCGGGGGACAGAATCCTACGAGCAGTACTTC
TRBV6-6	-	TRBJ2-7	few	CASSGKGGEQYF	TGTGCCAGCAGTGGCAAGGGGGGCGAGCAGTACTTC
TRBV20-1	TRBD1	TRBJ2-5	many	CSARGQGASPETQYF	TGCAGTGCTAGAGGGCAGGGGGCCTCCCCAGAGACCCAGTACTTC
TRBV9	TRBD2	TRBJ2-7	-	CASSAYRTSGYNEQYF	TGTGCCAGCAGCGCCTATAGGACTAGCGGGTACAATGAGCAGTACTTC
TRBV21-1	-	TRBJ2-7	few	CASSKRSGITYEQYF	TGTGCCAGCAGCAAAAGAAGCGGGATAACCTACGAGCAGTACTTC
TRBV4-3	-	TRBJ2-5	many	CASSQAFQETQYF	TGCGCCAGCAGCCAAGCATTCCAAGAGACCCAGTACTTC
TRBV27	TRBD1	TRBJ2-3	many	CASSYKQGSSTDTQYF	TGTGCCAGCAGTTACAAACAGGGGTCTAGCACAGATACGCAGTATTTT
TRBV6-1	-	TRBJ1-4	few	CASSVWGAYEKLFF	TGTGCCAGCAGTGTGTGGGGGGCTTATGAAAAACTGTTTTTT
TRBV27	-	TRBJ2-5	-	CASSSFPGTQGYF	TGTGCCAGCAGTTCCTTCCCCGGGACCCAGGGGTACTTC
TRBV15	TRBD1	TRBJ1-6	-	CATSREGQGTSPPHF	TGTGCCACCAGCAGAGAGGGACAGGGGACTTCACCCCCCCACTTT
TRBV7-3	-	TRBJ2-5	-	CASSLLRGETQYF	TGTGCCAGCAGCTTACTCCGAGGGGAGACCCAGTACTTC
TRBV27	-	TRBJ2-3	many	CASTRTPTDTQYF	TGTGCCAGCACCCGAACTCCCACAGATACGCAGTATTTT
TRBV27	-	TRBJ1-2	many	CASSYLLGAGYGYTF	TGTGCCAGCAGCTACCTTCTGGGGGCTGGCTATGGCTACACCTTC
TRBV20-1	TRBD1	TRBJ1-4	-	CSAEPGQAKLRRNEKLFF	TGCAGTGCTGAACCGGGACAGGCAAAACTAAGGAGGAATGAAAAACTGTTTTTT
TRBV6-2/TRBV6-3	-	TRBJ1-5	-	CASSYSTGTGFSNQPQHF	TGTGCCAGCAGTTACTCGACTGGGACGGGTTTTAGCAATCAGCCCCAGCATTTT
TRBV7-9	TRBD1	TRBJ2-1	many	CASRPTGGTHNEQFF	TGTGCCAGCAGGCCGACAGGGGGCACCCACAATGAGCAGTTCTTC
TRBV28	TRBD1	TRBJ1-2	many	CASTGQGHPSGYGYTF	TGTGCCAGCACCGGACAGGGGCACCCATCGGGCTATGGCTACACCTTC
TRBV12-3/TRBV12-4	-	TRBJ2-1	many	CASNIGTGWYEQFF	TGTGCCAGCAATATTGGGACGGGGTGGTATGAGCAGTTCTTC
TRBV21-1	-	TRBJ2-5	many	CASIDSRDRQYF	TGTGCCAGCATCGATAGCCGGGACAGGCAGTACTTC
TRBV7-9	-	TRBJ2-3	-	CAGSLSSTDTQYF	TGTGCCGGCAGCCTTAGTAGCACAGATACGCAGTATTTT
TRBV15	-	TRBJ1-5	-	CATSRDSGTNSNQPQHF	TGTGCCACCAGCAGAGATTCCGGGACAAATAGCAATCAGCCCCAGCATTTT
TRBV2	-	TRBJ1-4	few	CASKINRVRNEKLFF	TGTGCCAGCAAAATAAATAGGGTACGGAATGAAAAACTGTTTTTT
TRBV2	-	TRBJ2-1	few	CASGQEGGLDYNEQFF	TGTGCCAGCGGCCAGGAGGGGGGGCTGGATTACAATGAGCAGTTCTTC
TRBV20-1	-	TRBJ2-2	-	CSARGGTGSTGELFF	TGCAGTGCTAGAGGTGGTACAGGCAGTACCGGGGAGCTGTTTTTT
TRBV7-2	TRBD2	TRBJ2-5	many	CASSPGLAGGKTQYF	TGTGCCAGCAGCCCCGGACTAGCGGGGGGTAAGACCCAGTACTTC
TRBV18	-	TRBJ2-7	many	CASSPRPSYEQYF	TGTGCCAGCTCACCACGACCATCCTACGAGCAGTACTTC
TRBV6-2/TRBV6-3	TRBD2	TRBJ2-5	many	CASRRTSGALGETQYF	TGTGCCAGCAGAAGGACTAGCGGGGCCCTAGGGGAGACCCAGTACTTC
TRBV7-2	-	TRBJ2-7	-	CASSFDRRDEQYF	TGTGCCAGCAGCTTTGACAGGCGGGACGAGCAGTACTTC
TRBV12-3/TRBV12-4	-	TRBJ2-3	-	CASSYRLLGADAQYF	TGTGCCAGCAGTTACAGACTTCTGGGAGCAGATGCGCAGTATTTT
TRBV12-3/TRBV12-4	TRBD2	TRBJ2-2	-	CASSTRTSGAGELFF	TGTGCCAGCAGTACCCGGACTAGCGGGGCCGGGGAGCTGTTTTTT
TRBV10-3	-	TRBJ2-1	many	CAISESRGATGSYNEQFF	TGTGCCATCAGTGAGTCACGGGGGGCAACCGGCTCCTACAATGAGCAGTTCTTC
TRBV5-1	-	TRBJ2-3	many	CASSYGTSTDTQYF	TGCGCCAGCAGCTATGGCACGAGCACAGATACGCAGTATTTT
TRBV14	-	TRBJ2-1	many	CASSQGDWNEQFF	TGTGCCAGCAGCCAAGGCGACTGGAATGAGCAGTTCTTC
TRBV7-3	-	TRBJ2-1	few	CASSFSGSSSYNEQFF	TGTGCCAGCAGCTTTTCGGGGTCCAGCTCCTACAATGAGCAGTTCTTC
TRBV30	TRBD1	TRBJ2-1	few	CAWRGQGNINEQFF	TGTGCCTGGCGCGGACAGGGAAATATTAATGAGCAGTTCTTC
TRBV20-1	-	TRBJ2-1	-	CSARISTGGVYNEQFF	TGCAGTGCTAGGATCTCGACAGGTGGGGTGTACAATGAGCAGTTCTTC
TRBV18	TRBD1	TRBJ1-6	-	CASSPGGTGHNSPLHF	TGTGCCAGCTCACCGGGAGGGACAGGTCATAATTCACCCCTCCACTTT
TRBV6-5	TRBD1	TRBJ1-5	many	CASSFGQGQPQHF	TGTGCCAGCAGTTTCGGACAGGGGCAGCCCCAGCATTTT
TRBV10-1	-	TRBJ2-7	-	CARCLRARYEQYF	TGCGCCAGATGCCTCCGGGCTCGCTACGAGCAGTACTTC
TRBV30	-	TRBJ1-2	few	CAWSVAGPNYGYTF	TGTGCCTGGAGTGTGGCAGGGCCTAACTATGGCTACACCTTC
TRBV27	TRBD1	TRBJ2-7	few	CASIPGQGAEQYF	TGTGCCAGCATCCCAGGACAGGGGGCCGAGCAGTACTTC
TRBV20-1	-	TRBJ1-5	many	CSARGGGGDNQPQHF	TGCAGTGCTAGAGGCGGGGGGGGGGACAATCAGCCCCAGCATTTT
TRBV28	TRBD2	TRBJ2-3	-	CASRTGGGAYTQYF	TGTGCCAGCAGGACCGGGGGGGGCGCATATACGCAGTATTTT
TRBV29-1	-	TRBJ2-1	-	CSVAGRDNEQFF	TGCAGCGTTGCGGGCCGCGACAATGAGCAGTTCTTC
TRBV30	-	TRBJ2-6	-	CAWSVYGSGANVLTF	TGTGCCTGGAGTGTCTATGGGTCTGGGGCCAACGTCCTGACTTTC
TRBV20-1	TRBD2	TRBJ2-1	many	CSARDFGRGEGEQFF	TGCAGTGCTAGAGATTTTGGGCGCGGGGAGGGTGAGCAGTTCTTC
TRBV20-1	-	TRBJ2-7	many	CSARSVMGTYEQYF	TGCAGTGCTAGGTCCGTTATGGGCACCTACGAGCAGTACTTC
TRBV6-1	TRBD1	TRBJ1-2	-	CASKYRGPNGYTF	TGTGCCAGCAAGTATAGGGGGCCTAATGGCTACACCTTC